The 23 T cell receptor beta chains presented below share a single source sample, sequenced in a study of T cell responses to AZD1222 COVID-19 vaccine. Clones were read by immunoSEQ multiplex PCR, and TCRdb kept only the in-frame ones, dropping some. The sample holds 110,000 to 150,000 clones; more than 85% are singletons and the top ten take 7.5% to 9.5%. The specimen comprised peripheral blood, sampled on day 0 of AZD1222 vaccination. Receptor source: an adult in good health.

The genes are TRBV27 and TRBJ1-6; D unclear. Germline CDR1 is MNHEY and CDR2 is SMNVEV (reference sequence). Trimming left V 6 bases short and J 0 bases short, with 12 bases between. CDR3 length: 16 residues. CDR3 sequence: CASRNTKGSYNSPLHF. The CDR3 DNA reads TGTGCCAGCAGAAACACCAAAGGCTCCTATAATTCACCCCTCCACTTT.

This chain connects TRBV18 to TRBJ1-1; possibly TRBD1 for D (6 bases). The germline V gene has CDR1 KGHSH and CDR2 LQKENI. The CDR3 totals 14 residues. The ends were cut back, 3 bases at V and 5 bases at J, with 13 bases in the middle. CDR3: CASSPRTVITEAFF. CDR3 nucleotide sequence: TGTGCCAGCTCACCTCGGACAGTCATAACTGAAGCTTTCTTT.

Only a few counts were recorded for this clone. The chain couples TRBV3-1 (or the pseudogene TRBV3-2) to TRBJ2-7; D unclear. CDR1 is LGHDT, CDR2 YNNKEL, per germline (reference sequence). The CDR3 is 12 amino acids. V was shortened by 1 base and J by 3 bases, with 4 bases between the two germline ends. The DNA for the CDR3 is TGTGCCAGCAGCCAAGCAGGCTACGAGCAGTACTTC. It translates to CASSQAGYEQYF.

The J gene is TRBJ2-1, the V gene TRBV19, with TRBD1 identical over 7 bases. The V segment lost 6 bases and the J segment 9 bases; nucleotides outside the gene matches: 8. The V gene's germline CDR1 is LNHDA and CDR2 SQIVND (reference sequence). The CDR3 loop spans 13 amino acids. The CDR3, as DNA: TGTGCCAGTAGCCCAGACAGGGCTGCTGAGCAGTTCTTC. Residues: CASSPDRAAEQFF. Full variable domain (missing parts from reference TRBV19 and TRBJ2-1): DGGITQSPKYLFRKEGQNVTLSCEQNLNHDAMYWYRQDPGQGLRLIYYSQIVNDFQKGDIAEGYSVSREKKESFPLTVTSAQKNPTAFYLCASSPDRAAEQFFGPGTRLTVL.

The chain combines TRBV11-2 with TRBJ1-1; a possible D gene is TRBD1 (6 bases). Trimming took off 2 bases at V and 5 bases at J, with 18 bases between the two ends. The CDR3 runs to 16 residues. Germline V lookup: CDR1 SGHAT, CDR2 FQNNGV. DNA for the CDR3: TGTGCCAGCAGCTTATTCTCCGGGGGGCCGGGTACTGAAGCTTTCTTT. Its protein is CASSLFSGGPGTEAFF.

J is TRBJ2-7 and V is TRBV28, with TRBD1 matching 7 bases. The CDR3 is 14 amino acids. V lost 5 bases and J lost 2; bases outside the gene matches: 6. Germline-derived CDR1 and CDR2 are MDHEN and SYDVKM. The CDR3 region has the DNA TGTGCCAGCAGTCCGGGACAGCTAACCTACGAGCAGTACTTC. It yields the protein CASSPGQLTYEQYF.

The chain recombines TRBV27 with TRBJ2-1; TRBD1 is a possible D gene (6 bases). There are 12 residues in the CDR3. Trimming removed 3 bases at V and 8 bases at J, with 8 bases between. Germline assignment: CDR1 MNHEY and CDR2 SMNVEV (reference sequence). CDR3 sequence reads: CASSFRGDEQFF. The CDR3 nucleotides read TGTGCCAGCAGTTTCAGGGGCGATGAGCAGTTCTTC.

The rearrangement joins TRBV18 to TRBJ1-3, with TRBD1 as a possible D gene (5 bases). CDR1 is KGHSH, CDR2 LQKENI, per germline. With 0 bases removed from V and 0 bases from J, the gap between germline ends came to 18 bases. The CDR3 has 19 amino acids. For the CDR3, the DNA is TGTGCCAGCTCACCACCTGACGTGTTCGGGGGGTCCTCTGGAAACACCATATATTTT. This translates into CASSPPDVFGGSSGNTIYF.

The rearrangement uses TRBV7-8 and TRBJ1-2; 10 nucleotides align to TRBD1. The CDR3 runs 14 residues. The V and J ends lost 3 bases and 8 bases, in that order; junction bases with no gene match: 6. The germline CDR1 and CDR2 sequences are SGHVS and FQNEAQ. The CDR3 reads CASSLDRDRGGYTF. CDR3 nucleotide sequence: TGTGCCAGCAGCTTGGACCGGGACAGGGGCGGCTACACCTTC. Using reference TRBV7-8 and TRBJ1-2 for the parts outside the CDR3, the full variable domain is GAGVSQSPRYKVAKRGQDVALRCDPISGHVSLFWYQQALGQGPEFLTYFQNEAQLDKSGLPSDRFFAERPEGSVSTLKIQRTQQEDSAVYLCASSLDRDRGGYTFGSGTRLTVV.

The CDR3 bases are TGTGCCAGCAGTTTTTTGATATACGAGCAGTACTTC. The encoded protein is CASSFLIYEQYF. This rearrangement joins TRBV28 to TRBJ2-7; D remains ambiguous. The CDR3 runs to 12 residues. The ends were cut back, 3 bases at V and 4 bases at J, with 7 bases in the middle. Germline V gene sequence: CDR1 MDHEN, CDR2 SYDVKM.

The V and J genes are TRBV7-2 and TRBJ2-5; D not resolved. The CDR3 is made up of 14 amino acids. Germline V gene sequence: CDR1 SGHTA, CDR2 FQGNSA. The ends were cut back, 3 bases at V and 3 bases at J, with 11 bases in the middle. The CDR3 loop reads CASSLLGGKETQYF. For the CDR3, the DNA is TGTGCCAGCAGCTTGTTAGGCGGCAAAGAGACCCAGTACTTC.

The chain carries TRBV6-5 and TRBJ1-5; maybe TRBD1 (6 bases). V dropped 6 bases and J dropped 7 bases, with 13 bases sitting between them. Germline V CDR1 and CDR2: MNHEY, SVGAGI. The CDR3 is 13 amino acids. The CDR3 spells CASRPGARQPQHF. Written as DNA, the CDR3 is TGTGCCAGCAGACCAGGGGCGAGGCAGCCCCAGCATTTT.

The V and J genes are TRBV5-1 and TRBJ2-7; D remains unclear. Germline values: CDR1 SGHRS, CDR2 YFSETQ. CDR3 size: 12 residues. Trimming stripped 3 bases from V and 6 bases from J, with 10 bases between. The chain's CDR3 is CASSSIWAEQYF. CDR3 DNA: TGCGCCAGCAGCTCCATTTGGGCCGAGCAGTACTTC.

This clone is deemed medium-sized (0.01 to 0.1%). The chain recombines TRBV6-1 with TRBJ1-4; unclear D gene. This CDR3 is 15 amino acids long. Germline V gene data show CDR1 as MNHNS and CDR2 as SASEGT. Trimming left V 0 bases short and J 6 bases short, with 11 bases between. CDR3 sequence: CASSEAGGEYEKLFF. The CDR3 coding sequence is TGTGCCAGCAGTGAAGCAGGTGGGGAATATGAAAAACTGTTTTTT.

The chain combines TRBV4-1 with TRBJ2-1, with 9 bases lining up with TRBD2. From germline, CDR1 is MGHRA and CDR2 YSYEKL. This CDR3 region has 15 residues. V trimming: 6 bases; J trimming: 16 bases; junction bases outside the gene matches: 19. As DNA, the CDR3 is TGCGCCAGCAGACAGACAACTTATGTGGCGGGGGGGCGATTCTTC. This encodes CASRQTTYVAGGRFF.

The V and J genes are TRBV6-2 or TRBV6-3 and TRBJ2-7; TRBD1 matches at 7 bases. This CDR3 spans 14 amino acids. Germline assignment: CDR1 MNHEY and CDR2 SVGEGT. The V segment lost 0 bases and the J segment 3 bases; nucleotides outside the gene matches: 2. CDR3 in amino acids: CASSYSSGGYEQYF. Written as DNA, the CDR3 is TGTGCCAGCAGTTACTCGTCAGGGGGCTACGAGCAGTACTTC.

The CDR3 nucleotides read TGTGCCAGCAGCCTCGTGCAGGACGATGGCTACACCTTC. Its translation: CASSLVQDDGYTF. The chain combines TRBV7-9 with TRBJ1-2; D gene ambiguous. The CDR3 extends over 13 amino acids. CDR1 is SEHNR, CDR2 FQNEAQ, per germline (reference sequence). Between the trimmed V and J ends, which lost 5 bases and 6 bases, there was a span of 13 bases.

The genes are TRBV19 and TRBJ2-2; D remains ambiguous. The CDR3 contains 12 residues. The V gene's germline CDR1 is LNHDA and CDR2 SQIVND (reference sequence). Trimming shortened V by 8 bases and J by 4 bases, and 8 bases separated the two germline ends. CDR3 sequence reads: CASLQTTGELFF. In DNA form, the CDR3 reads TGTGCCAGTTTACAGACCACCGGGGAGCTGTTTTTT.

The CDR3 nucleotides read TGTGCCAGCAGCTTAGCTAGCGTTTTCTTCCGACACTCTGGGGCCAACGTCCTGACTTTC. This gives the protein CASSLASVFFRHSGANVLTF. The chain carries TRBV7-3 and TRBJ2-6; D may be TRBD2 (6 bases). This CDR3 has 20 residues. V gave up 2 bases and J gave up 0 bases, with 20 bases separating them. Looked up from germline, CDR1 is SGHTA and CDR2 is FQGTGA.

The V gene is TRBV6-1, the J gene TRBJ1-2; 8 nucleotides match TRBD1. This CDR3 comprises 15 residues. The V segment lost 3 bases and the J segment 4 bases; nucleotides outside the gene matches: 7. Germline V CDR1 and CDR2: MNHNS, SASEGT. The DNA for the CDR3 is TGTGCCAGCAGTGACGTGGGACAGGCGACCTATGGCTACACCTTC. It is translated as CASSDVGQATYGYTF.

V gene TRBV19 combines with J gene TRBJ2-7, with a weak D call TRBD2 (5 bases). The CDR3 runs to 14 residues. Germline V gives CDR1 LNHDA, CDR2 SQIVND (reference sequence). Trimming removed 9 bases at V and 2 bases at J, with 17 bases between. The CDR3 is CASSPYDGTYEQYF. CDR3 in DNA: TGTGCCAGCTCGCCATATGACGGGACCTACGAGCAGTACTTC.

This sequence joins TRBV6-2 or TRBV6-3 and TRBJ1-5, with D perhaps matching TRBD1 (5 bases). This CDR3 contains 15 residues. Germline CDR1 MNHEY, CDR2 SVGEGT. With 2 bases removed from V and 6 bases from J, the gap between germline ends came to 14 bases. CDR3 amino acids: CASSYPGSVSQPQHF. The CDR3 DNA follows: TGTGCCAGCAGTTACCCAGGGTCCGTCAGTCAGCCCCAGCATTTT.

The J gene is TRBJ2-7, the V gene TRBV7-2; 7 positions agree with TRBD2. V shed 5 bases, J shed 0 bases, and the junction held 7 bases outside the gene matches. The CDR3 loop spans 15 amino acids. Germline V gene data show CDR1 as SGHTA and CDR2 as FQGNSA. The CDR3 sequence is CASSRGEYTSYEQYF. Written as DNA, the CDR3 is TGTGCCAGCAGCCGGGGGGAATACACCTCCTACGAGCAGTACTTC.